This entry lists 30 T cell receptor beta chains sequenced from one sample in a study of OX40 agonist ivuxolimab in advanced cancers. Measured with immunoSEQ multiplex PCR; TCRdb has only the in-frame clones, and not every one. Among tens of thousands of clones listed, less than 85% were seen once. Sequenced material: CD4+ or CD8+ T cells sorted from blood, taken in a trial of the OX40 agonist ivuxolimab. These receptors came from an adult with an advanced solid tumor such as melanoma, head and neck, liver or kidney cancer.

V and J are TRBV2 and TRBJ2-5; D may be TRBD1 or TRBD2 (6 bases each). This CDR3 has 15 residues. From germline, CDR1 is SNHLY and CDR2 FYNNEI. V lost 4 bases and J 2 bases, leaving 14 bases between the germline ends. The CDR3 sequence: CASSVSWGAQETQYF. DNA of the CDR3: TGTGCCAGCAGTGTCTCTTGGGGGGCGCAAGAGACCCAGTACTTC. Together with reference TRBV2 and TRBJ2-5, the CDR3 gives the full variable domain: EPEVTQTPSHQVTQMGQEVILRCVPISNHLYFYWYRQILGQKVEFLVSFYNNEISEKSEIFDDQFSVERPDGSNFTLKIRSTKLEDSAMYFCASSVSWGAQETQYFGPGTRLLVL.

The CDR3 sequence is CSVEISLTGELFF. The CDR3 DNA follows: TGCAGCGTTGAAATTAGCTTGACCGGGGAGCTGTTTTTT. V is TRBV29-1 and J is TRBJ2-2, with D unclear. Germline loops: CDR1 SQVTM, CDR2 ANQGSEA. V gave up 2 bases and J gave up 5 bases, with 9 bases separating them. The CDR3 covers 13 residues.

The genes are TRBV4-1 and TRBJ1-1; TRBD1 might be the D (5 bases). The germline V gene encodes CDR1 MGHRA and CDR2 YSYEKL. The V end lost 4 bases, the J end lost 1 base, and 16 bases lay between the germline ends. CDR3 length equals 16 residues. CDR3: CASSPTGTTANTEAFF. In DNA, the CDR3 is TGCGCCAGCAGCCCCACTGGGACTACTGCGAACACTGAAGCTTTCTTT.

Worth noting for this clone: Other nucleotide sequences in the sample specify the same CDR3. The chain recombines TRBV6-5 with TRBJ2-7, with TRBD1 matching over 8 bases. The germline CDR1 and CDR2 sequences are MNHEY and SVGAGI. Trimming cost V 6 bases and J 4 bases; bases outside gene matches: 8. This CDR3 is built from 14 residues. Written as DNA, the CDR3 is TGTGCCAGCAGCCCAGGGACAGGTTCGTACGAGCAGTACTTC. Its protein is CASSPGTGSYEQYF.

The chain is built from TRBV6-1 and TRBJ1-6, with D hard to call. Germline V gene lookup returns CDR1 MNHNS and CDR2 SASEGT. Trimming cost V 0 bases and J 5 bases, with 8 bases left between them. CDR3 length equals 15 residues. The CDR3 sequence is CASSEARENNSPLHF. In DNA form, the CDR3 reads TGTGCCAGCAGTGAAGCAAGGGAGAATAATTCACCCCTCCACTTT.

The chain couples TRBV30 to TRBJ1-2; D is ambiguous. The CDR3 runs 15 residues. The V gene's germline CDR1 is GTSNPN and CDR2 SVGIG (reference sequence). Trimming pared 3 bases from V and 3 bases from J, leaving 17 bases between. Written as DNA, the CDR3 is TGTGCCTGGAGGGGATACATTACTTGGGACTATGGCTACACCTTC. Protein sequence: CAWRGYITWDYGYTF.

The CDR3 region is CASSPTRDNEQFF. The CDR3 nucleotides are TGTGCCAGCAGCCCCACCCGGGACAATGAGCAGTTCTTC. This chain links TRBV27 with TRBJ2-1; D is uncertain. Germline lookup yields CDR1 MNHEY and CDR2 SMNVEV (reference sequence). V was trimmed by 6 bases and J by 5 bases, leaving 11 bases between them. CDR3 length: 13 amino acids.

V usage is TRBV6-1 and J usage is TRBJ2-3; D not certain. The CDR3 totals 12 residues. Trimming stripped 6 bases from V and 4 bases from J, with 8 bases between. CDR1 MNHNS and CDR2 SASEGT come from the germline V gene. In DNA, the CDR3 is TGTGCCAGCAGGTCTAGTGCAGATACGCAGTATTTT. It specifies CASRSSADTQYF.

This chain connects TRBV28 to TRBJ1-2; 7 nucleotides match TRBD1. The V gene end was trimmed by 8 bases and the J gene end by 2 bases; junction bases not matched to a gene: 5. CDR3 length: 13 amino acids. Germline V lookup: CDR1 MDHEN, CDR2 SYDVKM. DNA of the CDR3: TGTGCCAGCCGGGACAGTCGCAACTATGGCTACACCTTC. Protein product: CASRDSRNYGYTF.

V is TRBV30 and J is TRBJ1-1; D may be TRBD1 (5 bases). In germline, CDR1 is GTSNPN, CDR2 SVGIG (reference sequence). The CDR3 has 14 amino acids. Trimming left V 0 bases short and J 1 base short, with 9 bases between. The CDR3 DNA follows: TGTGCCTGGAGTGTAGGGCAGGGGAACACTGAAGCTTTCTTT. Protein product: CAWSVGQGNTEAFF.

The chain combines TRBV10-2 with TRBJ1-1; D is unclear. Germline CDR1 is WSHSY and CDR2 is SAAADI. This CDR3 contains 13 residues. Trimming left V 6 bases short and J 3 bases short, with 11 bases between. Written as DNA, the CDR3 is TGCGCCAGCAGCGGTATGGCATACACTGAAGCTTTCTTT. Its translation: CASSGMAYTEAFF.

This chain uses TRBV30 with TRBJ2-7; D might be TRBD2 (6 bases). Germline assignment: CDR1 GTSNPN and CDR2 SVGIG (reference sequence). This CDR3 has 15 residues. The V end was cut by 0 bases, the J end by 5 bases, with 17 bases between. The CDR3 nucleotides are TGTGCCTGGAGTGTAGGGGCGGGGATCATTAACGAGCAGTACTTC. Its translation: CAWSVGAGIINEQYF.

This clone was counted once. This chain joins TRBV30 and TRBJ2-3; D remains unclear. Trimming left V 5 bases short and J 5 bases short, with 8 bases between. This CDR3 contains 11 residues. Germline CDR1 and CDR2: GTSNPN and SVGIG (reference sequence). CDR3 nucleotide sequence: TGTGCCTGGCGAGGTGAAGATACGCAGTATTTT. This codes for CAWRGEDTQYF.

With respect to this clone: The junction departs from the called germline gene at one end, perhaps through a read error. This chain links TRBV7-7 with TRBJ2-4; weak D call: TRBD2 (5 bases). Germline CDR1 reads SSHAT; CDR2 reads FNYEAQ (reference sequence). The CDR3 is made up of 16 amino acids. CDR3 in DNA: TGTGCTAGCAGCTTAGCGTGCGAATTAACCAAAAACATTCAGTACTTC. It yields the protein CASSLACELTKNIQYF.

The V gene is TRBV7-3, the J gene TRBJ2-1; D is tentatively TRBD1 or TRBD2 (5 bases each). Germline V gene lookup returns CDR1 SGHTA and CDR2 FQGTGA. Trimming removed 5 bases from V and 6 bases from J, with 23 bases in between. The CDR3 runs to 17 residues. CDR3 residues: CASSPSPGTDAPNEQFF. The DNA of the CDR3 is TGTGCCAGCAGCCCCTCACCCGGGACGGACGCTCCCAATGAGCAGTTCTTC.

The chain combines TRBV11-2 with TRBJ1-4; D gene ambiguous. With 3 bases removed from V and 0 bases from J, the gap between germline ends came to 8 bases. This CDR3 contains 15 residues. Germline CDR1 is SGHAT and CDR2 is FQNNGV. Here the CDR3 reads CASSFQVATNEKLFF. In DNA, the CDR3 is TGTGCCAGCAGCTTCCAGGTAGCAACTAATGAAAAACTGTTTTTT.

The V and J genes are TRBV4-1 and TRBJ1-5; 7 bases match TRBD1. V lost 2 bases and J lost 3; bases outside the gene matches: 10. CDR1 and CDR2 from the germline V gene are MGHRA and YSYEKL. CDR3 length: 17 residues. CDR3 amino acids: CASSQMIGTENNQPQHF. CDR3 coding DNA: TGCGCCAGCAGCCAAATGATTGGGACAGAGAACAATCAGCCCCAGCATTTT.

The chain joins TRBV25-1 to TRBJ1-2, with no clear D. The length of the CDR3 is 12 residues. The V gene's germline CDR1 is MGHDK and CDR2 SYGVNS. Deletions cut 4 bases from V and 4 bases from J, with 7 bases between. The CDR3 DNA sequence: TGTGCCAGCAGTGTAGAGAGCTATGGCTACACCTTC. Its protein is CASSVESYGYTF.

CDR3 sequence (DNA): TGTGCCAGCAGCAACGTCGCGATCCTGGGCAATCAGCCCCAGCATTTT. Translation: CASSNVAILGNQPQHF. The chain links TRBV21-1 to TRBJ1-5. TRBV21-1 is given as a pseudogene. There are 16 residues in the CDR3.

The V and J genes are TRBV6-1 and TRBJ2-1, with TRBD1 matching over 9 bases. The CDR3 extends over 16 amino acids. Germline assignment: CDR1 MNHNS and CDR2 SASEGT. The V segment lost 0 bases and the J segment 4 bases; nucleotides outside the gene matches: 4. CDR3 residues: CASSEARDRDYNEQFF. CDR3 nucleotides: TGTGCCAGCAGTGAAGCCCGGGACAGGGATTACAATGAGCAGTTCTTC.

The chain's CDR3 is CAISLTSGRGGGTDTQYF. The CDR3 bases are TGTGCCATCAGCCTCACTAGCGGGAGAGGGGGGGGCACAGATACGCAGTATTTT. The chain joins TRBV10-3 to TRBJ2-3; 11 positions agree with TRBD2. CDR3 length equals 18 residues. Germline CDR1 and CDR2: ENHRY and SYGVKD. V lost 6 bases, J lost 1 base, and 12 bases stayed unmatched.

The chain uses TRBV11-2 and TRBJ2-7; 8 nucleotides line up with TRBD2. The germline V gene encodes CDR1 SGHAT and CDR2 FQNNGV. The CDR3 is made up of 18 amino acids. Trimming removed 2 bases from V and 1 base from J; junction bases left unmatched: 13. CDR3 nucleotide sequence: TGTGCCAGCAGCTTACCACCCACCGGGGGGGGGCATTCCTACGAGCAGTACTTC. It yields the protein CASSLPPTGGGHSYEQYF.

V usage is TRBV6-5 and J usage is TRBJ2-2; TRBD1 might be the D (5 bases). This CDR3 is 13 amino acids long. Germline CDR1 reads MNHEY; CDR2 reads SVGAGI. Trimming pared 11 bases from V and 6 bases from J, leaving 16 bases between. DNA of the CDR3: TGTGCCGCCAGGGCCGGTTACGCCGGGGAGCTGTTTTTT. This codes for CAARAGYAGELFF.

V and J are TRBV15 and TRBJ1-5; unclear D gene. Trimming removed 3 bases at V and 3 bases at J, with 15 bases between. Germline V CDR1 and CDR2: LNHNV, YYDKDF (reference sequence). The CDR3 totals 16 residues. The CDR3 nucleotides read TGTGCCACCAGCAGTCTTACCGGACGGAACAATCAGCCCCAGCATTTT. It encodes CATSSLTGRNNQPQHF.

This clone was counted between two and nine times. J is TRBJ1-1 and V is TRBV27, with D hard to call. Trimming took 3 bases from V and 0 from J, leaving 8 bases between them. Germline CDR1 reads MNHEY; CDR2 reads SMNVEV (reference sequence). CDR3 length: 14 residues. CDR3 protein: CASSLFAMNTEAFF. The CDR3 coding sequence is TGTGCCAGCAGTTTGTTTGCGATGAACACTGAAGCTTTCTTT.

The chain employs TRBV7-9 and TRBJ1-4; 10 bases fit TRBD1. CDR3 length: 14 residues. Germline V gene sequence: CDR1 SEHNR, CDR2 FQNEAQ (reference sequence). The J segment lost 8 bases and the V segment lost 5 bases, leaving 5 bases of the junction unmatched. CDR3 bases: TGTGCCAGCAGCCCGGGACAGGGGTCCGAAAAACTGTTTTTT. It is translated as CASSPGQGSEKLFF. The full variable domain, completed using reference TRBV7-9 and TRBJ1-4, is DTGVSQNPRHKITKRGQNVTFRCDPISEHNRLYWYRQTLGQGPEFLTYFQNEAQLEKSRLLSDRFSAERPKGSFSTLEIQRTEQGDSAMYLCASSPGQGSEKLFFGSGTQLSVL.

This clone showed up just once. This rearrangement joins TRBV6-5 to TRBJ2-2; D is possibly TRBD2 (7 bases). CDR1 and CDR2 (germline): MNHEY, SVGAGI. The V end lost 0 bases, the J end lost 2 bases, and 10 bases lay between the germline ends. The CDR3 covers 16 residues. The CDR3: CASSYSGGRNTGELFF. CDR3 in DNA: TGTGCCAGCAGTTACTCGGGGGGGCGAAACACCGGGGAGCTGTTTTTT.

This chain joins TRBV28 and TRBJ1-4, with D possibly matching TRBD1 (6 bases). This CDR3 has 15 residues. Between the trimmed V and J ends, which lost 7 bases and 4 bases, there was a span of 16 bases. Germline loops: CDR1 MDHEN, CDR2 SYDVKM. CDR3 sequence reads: CASIPRGHLNEKLFF. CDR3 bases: TGTGCCAGCATCCCGAGGGGACACCTTAATGAAAAACTGTTTTTT.

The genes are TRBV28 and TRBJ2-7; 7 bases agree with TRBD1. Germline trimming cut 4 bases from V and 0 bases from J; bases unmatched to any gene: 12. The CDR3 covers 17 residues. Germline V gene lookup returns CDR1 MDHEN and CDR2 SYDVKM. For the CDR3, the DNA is TGTGCCAGCAGTTCCACCCCAGGGGGATTAGGCTCCTACGAGCAGTACTTC. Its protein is CASSSTPGGLGSYEQYF.

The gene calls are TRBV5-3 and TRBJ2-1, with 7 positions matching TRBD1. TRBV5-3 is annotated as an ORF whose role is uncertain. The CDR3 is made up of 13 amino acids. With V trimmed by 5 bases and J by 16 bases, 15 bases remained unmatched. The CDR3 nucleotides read TGTGCCAGAAGACACAACAGGGGCCCCCTTCAATTCTTC. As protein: CARRHNRGPLQFF.